These 32 T cell receptor beta chains were all obtained from the same sample, sequenced in a study of shared clonotypes between healthy human individuals. The naive CD8 subset, CD45RO-negative cells positively selected for CCR7, excluded terminally differentiated effector memory CD45RA+ cells. Produced via immunoSEQ multiplex PCR; TCRdb's table is partial and in-frame only. Among roughly 550,000 clones, 95% were seen once, and the ten largest hold less than 0.13%. Material: naive CD8+ T cells sorted from blood. The receptors shown here come from a woman aged 25 to 45 in good health.

The rearrangement uses TRBV7-6 and TRBJ1-5; the D is unclear. Trimming pared 1 base from V and 5 bases from J, leaving 9 bases between. Per germline, CDR1 SGHVS and CDR2 FNYEAQ. There are 14 residues in the CDR3. Here the CDR3 reads CASSLGASYQPQHF. In DNA, the CDR3 is TGTGCCAGCAGCTTAGGGGCAAGCTATCAGCCCCAGCATTTT.

This chain connects TRBV4-1 to TRBJ1-5; D is unclear. Germline V lookup: CDR1 MGHRA, CDR2 YSYEKL. Between the trimmed V and J ends, which lost 2 bases and 10 bases, there was a span of 15 bases. CDR3 length: 14 amino acids. The CDR3 loop reads CASSQTELTRPQHF. Here the CDR3 DNA reads TGCGCCAGCAGCCAAACGGAACTCACGCGCCCCCAGCATTTT.

The chain recombines TRBV2 with TRBJ2-7; D tentatively fits TRBD1 or TRBD2 (5 bases each). Trimming pared 5 bases from V and 5 bases from J, leaving 10 bases between. Germline V CDR1 and CDR2: SNHLY, FYNNEI. This CDR3 spans 12 amino acids. CDR3 sequence: CASSMGPHEQYF. The CDR3 DNA follows: TGTGCCAGCAGTATGGGACCCCACGAGCAGTACTTC.

The chain combines TRBV7-9 with TRBJ1-1; D unresolved. This CDR3 has 14 amino acids. V was trimmed by 3 bases and J by 4 bases, leaving 12 bases between them. The V gene's germline CDR1 is SEHNR and CDR2 FQNEAQ (reference sequence). This chain's CDR3 is CASSFAGRITEAFF. The CDR3 nucleotides are TGTGCCAGCAGCTTCGCCGGTCGTATCACTGAAGCTTTCTTT.

The rearrangement uses TRBV12-2 and TRBJ2-1. TRBV12-2 represents a pseudogene. The CDR3 is made up of 17 amino acids. CDR3 sequence reads: CASRPLDRDEAYNEQFF. The DNA of the CDR3 is TGTGCAAGTCGCCCTTTGGATAGGGATGAGGCCTACAATGAGCAGTTCTTC.

This chain connects TRBV6-1 to TRBJ2-7, with a weak D call TRBD2 (6 bases). Germline lookup yields CDR1 MNHNS and CDR2 SASEGT. CDR3 length equals 13 residues. The V gene lost 10 bases and the J gene lost 2 bases, with 15 bases spanning the gap. The DNA for the CDR3 is TGTGCCACCGCAGGGACTTCGGCCTACGAGCAGTACTTC. Translating it yields CATAGTSAYEQYF.

The V call is TRBV7-6, the J call TRBJ2-2; a weak D match, TRBD1 (6 bases). Per the germline V gene, CDR1 is SGHVS and CDR2 is FNYEAQ. CDR3 size: 19 residues. The germline V and J ends were trimmed by 3 bases and 0 bases, with 20 bases remaining between them. In DNA, the CDR3 is TGTGCCAGCAGCTTGCGGGCGTCCGGGGACACTACGAACACCGGGGAGCTGTTTTTT. It codes for CASSLRASGDTTNTGELFF.

The chain has TRBV7-6 and TRBJ2-1; TRBD2 matches 15 bases. This CDR3 region has 19 residues. Germline loops: CDR1 SGHVS, CDR2 FNYEAQ. V lost 0 bases, J lost 7 bases, and 10 bases stayed unmatched. The chain's CDR3 is CASSLARTSGRARVNEQFF. The CDR3 nucleotides are TGTGCCAGCAGCTTAGCTAGGACTAGCGGGAGGGCCAGGGTAAATGAGCAGTTCTTC.

The chain links TRBV11-2 to TRBJ2-1; 10 nucleotides line up with TRBD2. Trimming took 2 bases from V and 7 from J; bases not matched to a gene: 2. The CDR3 extends over 14 amino acids. CDR1 is SGHAT and CDR2 is FQNNGV in the germline V gene. This CDR3 reads CASSLIAGGNEQFF. CDR3 DNA: TGTGCCAGCAGCTTAATAGCGGGAGGAAATGAGCAGTTCTTC.

CDR3 DNA sequence: TGTGCCAGCAGCTCTGTAGCGGTCGGTTTCATAGATACGCAGTATTTT. It codes for CASSSVAVGFIDTQYF. The chain joins TRBV5-5 to TRBJ2-3, with TRBD2 as a possible D gene (6 bases). The V and J ends lost 3 bases and 5 bases respectively, with 19 bases between them. The CDR3 loop spans 16 amino acids. Germline CDR1 SGHKS, CDR2 YYEKEE (reference sequence).

The chain is built from TRBV12-5 and TRBJ2-1, with 16 bases that match TRBD2. The trim removed 3 bases at V and 2 bases at J, leaving 1 base unmatched. CDR3 length: 17 amino acids. Germline V gene sequence: CDR1 LGHNT, CDR2 FRNRAP. The CDR3 protein is CASGFGTSGRAYNEQFF. In DNA, the CDR3 is TGTGCTAGTGGTTTCGGGACTAGCGGGAGGGCCTACAATGAGCAGTTCTTC.

The chain uses TRBV27 and TRBJ2-7; 8 bases are shared with TRBD2. The CDR3 runs 16 residues. V trimming: 5 bases; J trimming: 7 bases; junction bases outside the gene matches: 16. Per germline, CDR1 MNHEY and CDR2 SMNVEV (reference sequence). CDR3 nucleotides: TGTGCCAGCAGTGGAACTAGCGGAGACAAACTGTGGGAGCAGTACTTC. Residues: CASSGTSGDKLWEQYF.

CDR3 nucleotides: TGTGCCAGCAGCGTAGCCTCCGACGGGGGAACGTATGGCTACACCTTC. Its protein is CASSVASDGGTYGYTF. The chain carries TRBV9 and TRBJ1-2, with D possibly TRBD1 on 5 matching bases. The length of the CDR3 is 16 residues. Germline V CDR1 and CDR2: SGDLS, YYNGEE. V shed 0 bases and J shed 5 bases, with 17 bases lying between them.

This clone was observed a handful of times. The chain recombines TRBV30 with TRBJ1-1, with D unclear. Trimming took 5 bases from V and 7 from J, leaving 8 bases between them. Germline-derived CDR1 and CDR2 are GTSNPN and SVGIG (reference sequence). The CDR3 is 10 residues long. CDR3: CAWETIEAFF. For the CDR3, the DNA is TGTGCCTGGGAGACTATTGAAGCTTTCTTT.

The V gene is TRBV7-9, the J gene TRBJ2-4, with D unresolved. V shed 5 bases and J shed 3 bases, with 14 bases lying between them. Germline lookup yields CDR1 SEHNR and CDR2 FQNEAQ (reference sequence). This CDR3 has 15 amino acids. As DNA, the CDR3 is TGTGCCAGCAGCGAACCGGGCCGAGGCAAAAACATTCAGTACTTC. Translated: CASSEPGRGKNIQYF. The whole variable domain, filled in from reference TRBV7-9 and TRBJ2-4, reads DTGVSQNPRHKITKRGQNVTFRCDPISEHNRLYWYRQTLGQGPEFLTYFQNEAQLEKSRLLSDRFSAERPKGSFSTLEIQRTEQGDSAMYLCASSEPGRGKNIQYFGAGTRLSVL.

This clone appeared a single time. CDR3 DNA sequence: TGCGCCAGCAGCCAAGGACGCGGAACCTACGAGCAGTACTTC. Translated, it gives CASSQGRGTYEQYF. The chain employs TRBV4-1 and TRBJ2-7, with D hard to call. Germline CDR1 MGHRA, CDR2 YSYEKL. Trimming shortened V by 1 base and J by 2 bases, and 9 bases separated the two germline ends. This CDR3 spans 14 amino acids.

This chain links TRBV29-1 with TRBJ1-5; TRBD1 might be the D (5 bases). The CDR3 consists of 13 residues. The ends were cut back, 6 bases at V and 9 bases at J, with 18 bases in the middle. The germline V gene has CDR1 SQVTM and CDR2 ANQGSEA. CDR3 in DNA: TGCAGCGTGCGGGACGGTGGTTTTGGGCCCCAGCATTTT. This codes for CSVRDGGFGPQHF.

The chain has TRBV28 and TRBJ2-7; unclear D gene. CDR3 length: 14 residues. With 3 bases removed from V and 6 bases from J, the gap between germline ends came to 15 bases. Germline CDR1 MDHEN, CDR2 SYDVKM. CDR3 DNA sequence: TGTGCCAGCAGTTTCGGAGCCCCCGGCCTCGAGCAGTACTTC. Protein product: CASSFGAPGLEQYF. The full variable domain, rest sourced from reference TRBV28 and TRBJ2-7, is DVKVTQSSRYLVKRTGEKVFLECVQDMDHENMFWYRQDPGLGLRLIYFSYDVKMKEKGDIPEGYSVSREKKERFSLILESASTNQTSMYLCASSFGAPGLEQYFGPGTRLTVT.

The chain combines TRBV30 with TRBJ1-5; the D is unclear. Germline V gene data show CDR1 as GTSNPN and CDR2 as SVGIG (reference sequence). The CDR3 sequence is 13 residues long. V dropped 2 bases and J dropped 5 bases, with 10 bases sitting between them. The CDR3 coding sequence is TGTGCCTGGAGTAGGGAACCTCATCAGCCCCAGCATTTT. This codes for CAWSREPHQPQHF.

The V gene is TRBV27, the J gene TRBJ1-1, with D hard to call. Germline CDR1 MNHEY, CDR2 SMNVEV (reference sequence). This CDR3 has 18 amino acids. Trimming took 4 bases from V and 9 from J, leaving 30 bases between them. The CDR3 nucleotides are TGTGCCAGCAGTTCGGTCGTACAAATCCCGGTTGGCCCGCTCCAAGCTTTCTTT. Protein product: CASSSVVQIPVGPLQAFF.

This chain links TRBV11-3 with TRBJ2-1, with TRBD2 matching 7 bases. The CDR3 has 14 amino acids. With V trimmed by 5 bases and J by 5 bases, 6 bases remained unmatched. Germline loops: CDR1 SGHNT, CDR2 YENEEA. This CDR3 reads CASSTREGHNEQFF. In nucleotides, the CDR3 is TGTGCCAGCAGCACAAGGGAGGGGCACAATGAGCAGTTCTTC.

This clone appeared once. The chain has TRBV4-1 and TRBJ2-3, with 11 bases aligning to TRBD2. This CDR3 comprises 16 residues. Germline V gene lookup returns CDR1 MGHRA and CDR2 YSYEKL. Unmatched junction bases numbered 7, after V lost 5 bases and J lost 3 bases. The CDR3 is CASSYIAGGETDTQYF. In DNA, the CDR3 is TGCGCCAGCAGCTATATAGCGGGAGGGGAGACAGATACGCAGTATTTT.

This clone has just one count. This chain connects TRBV11-2 to TRBJ2-2, with D possibly called TRBD1 or TRBD2 (5 bases each). Deletions cut 1 base from V and 6 bases from J, with 9 bases between. This CDR3 region has 14 residues. The germline CDR1 and CDR2 sequences are SGHAT and FQNNGV. CDR3 amino acids: CASSLVLGAGELFF. DNA of the CDR3: TGTGCCAGCAGCTTAGTACTGGGGGCCGGGGAGCTGTTTTTT. The whole variable domain, remainder taken from reference TRBV11-2 and TRBJ2-2, is EAGVAQSPRYKIIEKRQSVAFWCNPISGHATLYWYQQILGQGPKLLIQFQNNGVVDDSQLPKDRFSAERLKGVDSTLKIQPAKLEDSAVYLCASSLVLGAGELFFGEGSRLTVL.

The V call is TRBV7-7, the J call TRBJ2-1; no clear D. The germline V and J ends were trimmed by 0 bases and 4 bases, with 4 bases remaining between them. This CDR3 is 13 amino acids long. CDR1 is SSHAT, CDR2 FNYEAQ, per germline (reference sequence). This chain's CDR3 is CASSLAEYNEQFF. In DNA form, the CDR3 reads TGTGCCAGCAGCTTAGCGGAGTACAATGAGCAGTTCTTC.

This chain uses TRBV5-1 with TRBJ2-7; 7 bases are shared with TRBD1. The V gene's germline CDR1 is SGHRS and CDR2 YFSETQ. This CDR3 comprises 16 residues. The ends lost 3 bases at V and 6 bases at J; junction bases unmatched: 15. CDR3 bases: TGCGCCAGCAGCTACCCACTGGGACAGTTGGCCGCCGAGCAGTACTTC. Translation gives CASSYPLGQLAAEQYF.

The rearrangement joins TRBV19 to TRBJ2-1; D remains unclear. Germline V gene lookup returns CDR1 LNHDA and CDR2 SQIVND (reference sequence). Trimming left V 11 bases short and J 8 bases short, with 19 bases between. The CDR3 runs 13 residues. Written as DNA, the CDR3 is TGTGCCGCTAGACCCTTAGGCAGCGATGAGCAGTTCTTC. This encodes CAARPLGSDEQFF.

V usage is TRBV13 and J usage is TRBJ2-1; the match to TRBD2 covers 7 bases. Germline CDR1 PRHDT, CDR2 FYEKMQ (reference sequence). With 5 bases clipped from V and 4 bases from J, the junction kept 17 bases outside the gene matches. The length of the CDR3 is 18 residues. CDR3 in amino acids: CASSAYPPSGEGYNEQFF. The CDR3 DNA follows: TGTGCCAGCAGCGCATATCCCCCATCGGGGGAGGGTTACAATGAGCAGTTCTTC.

The chain is built from TRBV2 and TRBJ1-1, with a weak D call TRBD1 (5 bases). Looked up from germline, CDR1 is SNHLY and CDR2 is FYNNEI. Trimming removed 3 bases at V and 1 base at J, with 9 bases between. The CDR3 covers 14 residues. The chain's CDR3 is CASSEAGRNTEAFF. The DNA of the CDR3 is TGTGCCAGCAGTGAGGCGGGGCGGAACACTGAAGCTTTCTTT.

The chain is built from TRBV9 and TRBJ2-3, with TRBD2 identical over 10 bases. The V segment lost 3 bases and the J segment 2 bases; nucleotides outside the gene matches: 6. The CDR3 covers 16 residues. The germline gives CDR1 SGDLS, CDR2 YYNGEE. The CDR3 region is CASSERLAGLTDTQYF. The CDR3 DNA sequence: TGTGCCAGCAGCGAGAGACTAGCGGGCCTCACAGATACGCAGTATTTT.

V and J are TRBV21-1 and TRBJ2-7; TRBD2 reflects the table's D call only, with no check against the DNA. TRBV21-1 is a recognized pseudogene. This CDR3 is built from 19 residues. The CDR3 DNA reads as TGTGCCAGCAGCAAGACTGGGACTAGCGGGAGTAAGAACAGGAGGTGGCAGTACTTC. This codes for CASSKTGTSGSKNRRWQYF.

V gene TRBV4-1 combines with J gene TRBJ2-3, with 8 bases matching TRBD2. V shed 0 bases and J 3 bases; nucleotides not matched to a gene: 14. Germline CDR1 is MGHRA and CDR2 is YSYEKL. The CDR3 is 19 amino acids. The chain's CDR3 is CASSQELDGRAWSTDTQYF. In nucleotides, the CDR3 is TGCGCCAGCAGCCAAGAGTTAGACGGGAGGGCCTGGTCGACAGATACGCAGTATTTT.

The chain joins TRBV30 to TRBJ1-3; no clear D gene. Germline lookup yields CDR1 GTSNPN and CDR2 SVGIG (reference sequence). The CDR3 loop spans 16 amino acids. Trimming took 0 bases from V and 4 from J, leaving 16 bases between them. This CDR3 is CAWSVGPRGWGNTIYF. The CDR3 coding sequence is TGTGCCTGGAGTGTAGGGCCCCGCGGTTGGGGAAACACCATATATTTT.